These 17 T cell receptor beta chains originate from one sample sequenced in a study of CD8 T cells in ankylosing spondylitis. Study outcomes and limitations: One TCR beta motif, made up of 7 or 8 highly homologous variants, appeared characteristic of ankylosing spondylitis blood.

TCRdb processed the 5' RACE reads anew with MiXCR; each CDR3 protein has one entry. The table lists roughly 700,000 distinct CDR3 sequences, around 17% of them singletons. No cognate antigen is known for these TCRs. Sequencing was done on a sample of blood, either unsorted or a sorted T cell fraction (not recorded which). The receptors here all came from a male donor with ankylosing spondylitis.

The V call is TRBV19, the J call TRBJ1-1, with unresolved D. Trimming took 2 bases from V and 2 from J, leaving 9 bases between them. This CDR3 is 14 amino acids long. The germline gives CDR1 LNHDA, CDR2 SQIVND (reference sequence). Here the CDR3 reads CASSIYGRNTEAFF. The CDR3 DNA reads as TGTGCCAGTAGTATATACGGCAGAAACACTGAAGCTTTCTTT.

The J gene is TRBJ1-2, the V gene TRBV12-3 or TRBV12-4; unclear D gene. The CDR3 totals 13 residues. V lost 8 bases and J 0 bases, leaving 10 bases between the germline ends. The CDR3 bases are TGTGCCAGCCGGGCCGACGCTAACTATGGCTACACCTTC. Its translation: CASRADANYGYTF.

This clonotype was detected a few times. The chain combines TRBV18 with TRBJ1-4; tentatively, D is TRBD1 (5 bases). Germline V gene data show CDR1 as KGHSH and CDR2 as LQKENI. V lost 3 bases and J 4 bases, leaving 12 bases between the germline ends. The CDR3 is 15 amino acids. The CDR3 region has the DNA TGTGCCAGCTCACCGACAGCACAGATTAATGAAAAACTGTTTTTT. Its protein is CASSPTAQINEKLFF.

This clonotype has only a few counts. The V gene is TRBV12-3 or TRBV12-4, the J gene TRBJ2-2; D ambiguous. V lost 4 bases and J lost 4, with 7 bases in between. The CDR3 spans 13 residues. The CDR3 sequence: CASSSSATGELFF. The CDR3 region has the DNA TGTGCCAGCAGTTCCTCAGCCACCGGGGAGCTGTTTTTT.

The genes are TRBV10-3 and TRBJ1-3; no firm D call. Trimming removed 2 bases from V and 0 bases from J, with 11 bases in between. The CDR3 length is 16 residues. Germline values: CDR1 ENHRY, CDR2 SYGVKD. The CDR3 DNA follows: TGTGCCATCAGTGAGGCGCAGGCCTTCTCTGGAAACACCATATATTTT. Its translation: CAISEAQAFSGNTIYF.

The chain uses TRBV12-3 or TRBV12-4 and TRBJ2-5, with 8 bases that match TRBD2. CDR3 length: 15 residues. J was trimmed by 2 bases and V by 2 bases; bases with no gene match: 4. CDR3 coding DNA: TGTGCCAGCAGTTTAATAGCGGGAACTCAAGAGACCCAGTACTTC. Translated: CASSLIAGTQETQYF.

This clonotype has just a few counts. This chain connects TRBV20-1 to TRBJ1-6, with TRBD1 as a possible D gene (5 bases). Germline assignment: CDR1 DFQATT and CDR2 SNEGSKA (reference sequence). Trimming took 5 bases from V and 10 from J, leaving 15 bases between them. This CDR3 has 13 amino acids. The CDR3, as DNA: TGCAGTGCTCGGGACTTTGTCGGATCACCCCTCCACTTT. As protein: CSARDFVGSPLHF.

In this sample, this clonotype turned up a few times. This chain links TRBV27 with TRBJ2-2; weak D call: TRBD1 (6 bases). The CDR3 has 16 residues. Germline V lookup: CDR1 MNHEY, CDR2 SMNVEV (reference sequence). V lost 6 bases and J 1 base, leaving 15 bases between the germline ends. Here the CDR3 DNA reads TGTGCCAGCAGGAGCCTGGGGGCCGGGAACACCGGGGAGCTGTTTTTT. The encoded protein is CASRSLGAGNTGELFF.

V is TRBV18 and J is TRBJ2-1, with 10 bases identical to TRBD1. The CDR3 sequence is 14 residues long. Germline trimming cut 3 bases from V and 9 bases from J; bases unmatched to any gene: 5. The germline gives CDR1 KGHSH, CDR2 LQKENI. CDR3 nucleotide sequence: TGTGCCAGCTCACCGACTCGGGACAGGGGTGAGCAGTTCTTC. It encodes CASSPTRDRGEQFF. Full variable domain (outside the CDR3, taken from reference TRBV18 and TRBJ2-1): NAGVMQNPRHLVRRRGQEARLRCSPMKGHSHVYWYRQLPEEGLKFMVYLQKENIIDESGMPKERFSAEFPKEGPSILRIQQVVRGDSAAYFCASSPTRDRGEQFFGPGTRLTVL.

The chain carries TRBV6-2 or TRBV6-3 and TRBJ2-3; the match to TRBD2 covers 8 bases. Germline assignment: CDR1 MNHEY and CDR2 SVGEGT. The CDR3 contains 14 residues. V gave up 6 bases and J gave up 1 base; unmatched junction bases: 3. DNA of the CDR3: TGTGCCAGCAGACAAGCGGGAGGCACAGATACGCAGTATTTT. Its translation is CASRQAGGTDTQYF.

This clonotype was detected a few times. The rearrangement joins TRBV12-3 or TRBV12-4 to TRBJ2-7; D is possibly TRBD1 or TRBD2 (5 bases each). Trimming removed 5 bases at V and 6 bases at J, with 20 bases between. CDR3 size: 15 residues. In DNA, the CDR3 is TGTGCCAGCAGTCCAACCGGGGCGAGGAATGGCGAGCAGTACTTC. Translation: CASSPTGARNGEQYF.

The gene calls are TRBV7-3 and TRBJ2-7; D perhaps matches TRBD2 (5 bases). CDR3 size: 14 residues. The germline V gene has CDR1 SGHTA and CDR2 FQGTGA. With 2 bases removed from V and 6 bases from J, the gap between germline ends came to 14 bases. The CDR3 coding sequence is TGTGCCAGCAGCTTATTTGGAGGTGGGCCCGAGCAGTACTTC. Its translation is CASSLFGGGPEQYF.

This clonotype was observed a handful of times. This rearrangement joins TRBV5-1 to TRBJ2-3, with D perhaps given as TRBD1 or TRBD2 (6 bases each). The V and J ends lost 0 bases and 2 bases respectively, with 10 bases between them. Germline V CDR1 and CDR2: SGHRS, YFSETQ. The CDR3 has 15 amino acids. In nucleotides, the CDR3 is TGCGCCAGCAGCTTGGAAGGGGGGTACACAGATACGCAGTATTTT. Translated: CASSLEGGYTDTQYF.

There are a few counts of this clonotype. This chain connects TRBV7-9 to TRBJ2-1, with 13 bases identical to TRBD2. This CDR3 has 16 residues. The V gene end was trimmed by 4 bases and the J gene end by 8 bases; junction bases not matched to a gene: 8. The V gene's germline CDR1 is SEHNR and CDR2 FQNEAQ (reference sequence). The CDR3 region is CASSSWTSGGLHEQFF. CDR3 DNA: TGTGCCAGCAGCTCTTGGACTAGCGGGGGACTACATGAGCAGTTCTTC.

V is TRBV6-4 and J is TRBJ2-1, with 11 bases lining up with TRBD2. V shed 4 bases and J 6 bases; nucleotides not matched to a gene: 8. The germline V gene encodes CDR1 MRHNA and CDR2 SNTAGT. The CDR3 is 16 amino acids. The CDR3 is CASSVEGTSGGNEQFF. The DNA of the CDR3 is TGTGCCAGCAGTGTAGAGGGGACTAGCGGAGGCAATGAGCAGTTCTTC.

As concerns this clonotype: Because the CDR3's place on the DNA is in doubt, the DNA is left out and the CDR3 is given as listed by TCRdb. The chain has TRBV21-1 and TRBJ2-2; TRBD1, as called in the table, went unchecked against the DNA. TRBV21-1 is designated a pseudogene. The CDR3 spans 17 amino acids, including both terminal residues. This chain's CDR3 is CASSKKGGQLVAGSCFF.

The J gene is TRBJ2-2, the V gene TRBV3-1, with 13 bases identical to TRBD2. CDR3 size: 17 residues. Germline CDR1 reads LGHDT; CDR2 reads YNNKEL (reference sequence). Germline trimming cut 1 base from V and 7 bases from J; bases unmatched to any gene: 6. For the CDR3, the DNA is TGTGCCAGCAGCCAAGGTTCGACTAGCGGGAGGTTCGGGGAGCTGTTTTTT. It yields the protein CASSQGSTSGRFGELFF.